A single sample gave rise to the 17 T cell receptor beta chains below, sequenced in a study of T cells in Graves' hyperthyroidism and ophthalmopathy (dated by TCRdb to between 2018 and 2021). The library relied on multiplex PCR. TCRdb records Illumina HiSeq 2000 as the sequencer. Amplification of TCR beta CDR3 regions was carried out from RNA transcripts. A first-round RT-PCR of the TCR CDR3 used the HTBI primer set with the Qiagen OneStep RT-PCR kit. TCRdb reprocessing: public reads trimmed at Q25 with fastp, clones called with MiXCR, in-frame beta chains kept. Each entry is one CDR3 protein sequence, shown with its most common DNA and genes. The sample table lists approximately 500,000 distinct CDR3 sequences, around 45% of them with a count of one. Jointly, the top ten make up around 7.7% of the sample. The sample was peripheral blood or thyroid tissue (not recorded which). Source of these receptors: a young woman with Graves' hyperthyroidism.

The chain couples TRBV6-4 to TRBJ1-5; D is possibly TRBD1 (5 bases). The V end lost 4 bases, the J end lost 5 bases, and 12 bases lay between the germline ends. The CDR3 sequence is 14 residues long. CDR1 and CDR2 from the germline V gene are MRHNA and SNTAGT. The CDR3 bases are TGTGCCAGCAGTGGGGGGACGAGGTATCAGCCCCAGCATTTT. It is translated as CASSGGTRYQPQHF.

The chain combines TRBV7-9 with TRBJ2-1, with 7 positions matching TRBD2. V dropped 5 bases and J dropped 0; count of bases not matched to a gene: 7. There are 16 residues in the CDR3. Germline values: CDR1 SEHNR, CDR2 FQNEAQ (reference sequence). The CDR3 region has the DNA TGTGCCAGCAGCGGAATGGGGAGGGCCTCCTACAATGAGCAGTTCTTC. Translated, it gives CASSGMGRASYNEQFF. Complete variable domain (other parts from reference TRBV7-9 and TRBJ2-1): DTGVSQNPRHKITKRGQNVTFRCDPISEHNRLYWYRQTLGQGPEFLTYFQNEAQLEKSRLLSDRFSAERPKGSFSTLEIQRTEQGDSAMYLCASSGMGRASYNEQFFGPGTRLTVL.

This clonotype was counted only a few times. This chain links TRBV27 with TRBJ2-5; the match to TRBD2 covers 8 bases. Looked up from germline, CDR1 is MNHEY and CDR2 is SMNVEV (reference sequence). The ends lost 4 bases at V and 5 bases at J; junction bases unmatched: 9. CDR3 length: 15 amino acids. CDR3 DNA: TGTGCCAGCAGTTCCCTACTGACTAGCGCGGAGACCCAGTACTTC. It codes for CASSSLLTSAETQYF.

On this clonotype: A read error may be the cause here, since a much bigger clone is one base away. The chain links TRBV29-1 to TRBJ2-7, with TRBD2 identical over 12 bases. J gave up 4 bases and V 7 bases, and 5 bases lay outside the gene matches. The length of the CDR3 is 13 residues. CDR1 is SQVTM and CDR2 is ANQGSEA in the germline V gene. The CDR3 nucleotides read TGCAGCGGCTTGACTAGCGGGGGATACGAGCAGTACTTC. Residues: CSGLTSGGYEQYF.

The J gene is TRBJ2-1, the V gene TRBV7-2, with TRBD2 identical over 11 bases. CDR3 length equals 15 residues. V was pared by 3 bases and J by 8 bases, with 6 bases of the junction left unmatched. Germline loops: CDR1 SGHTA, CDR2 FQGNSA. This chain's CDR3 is CASSFGLAGGYEQFF. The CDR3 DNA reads TGTGCCAGCAGCTTCGGGCTAGCGGGAGGTTATGAGCAGTTCTTC.

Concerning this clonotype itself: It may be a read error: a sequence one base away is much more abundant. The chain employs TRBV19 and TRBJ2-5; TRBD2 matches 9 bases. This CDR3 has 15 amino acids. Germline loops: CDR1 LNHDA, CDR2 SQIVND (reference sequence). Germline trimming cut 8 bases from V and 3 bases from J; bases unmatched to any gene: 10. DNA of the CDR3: TGTGCCAGTGGTACTGCGGGAGGGCTCGAAGAGACCCAGTACTTC. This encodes CASGTAGGLEETQYF.

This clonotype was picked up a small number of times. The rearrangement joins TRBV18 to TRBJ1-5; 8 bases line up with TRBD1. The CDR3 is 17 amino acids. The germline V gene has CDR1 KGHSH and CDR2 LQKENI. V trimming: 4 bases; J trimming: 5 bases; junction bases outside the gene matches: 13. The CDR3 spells CASSRNQGGQGYQPQHF. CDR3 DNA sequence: TGTGCCAGCTCACGCAACCAAGGCGGACAGGGTTATCAGCCCCAGCATTTT.

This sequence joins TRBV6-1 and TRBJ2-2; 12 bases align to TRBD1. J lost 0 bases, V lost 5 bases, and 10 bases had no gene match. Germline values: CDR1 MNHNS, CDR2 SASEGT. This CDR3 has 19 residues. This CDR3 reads CASSTLFRDRGPNTGELFF. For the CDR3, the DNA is TGTGCCAGCAGTACACTATTCCGGGACAGGGGGCCGAACACCGGGGAGCTGTTTTTT.

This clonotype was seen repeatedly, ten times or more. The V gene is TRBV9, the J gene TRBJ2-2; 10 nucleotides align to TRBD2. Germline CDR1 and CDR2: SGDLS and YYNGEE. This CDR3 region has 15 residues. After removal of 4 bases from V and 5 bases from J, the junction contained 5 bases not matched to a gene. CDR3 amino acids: CASSLWTSGTGELFF. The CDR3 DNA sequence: TGTGCCAGCAGCCTATGGACTAGCGGAACCGGGGAGCTGTTTTTT.

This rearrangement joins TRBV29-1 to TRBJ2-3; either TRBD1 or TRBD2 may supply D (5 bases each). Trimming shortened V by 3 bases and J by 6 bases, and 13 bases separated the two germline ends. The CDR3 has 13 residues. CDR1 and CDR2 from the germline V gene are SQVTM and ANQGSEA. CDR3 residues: CSVESQEEDTQYF. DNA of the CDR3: TGCAGCGTTGAGTCACAGGAGGAGGATACGCAGTATTTT.

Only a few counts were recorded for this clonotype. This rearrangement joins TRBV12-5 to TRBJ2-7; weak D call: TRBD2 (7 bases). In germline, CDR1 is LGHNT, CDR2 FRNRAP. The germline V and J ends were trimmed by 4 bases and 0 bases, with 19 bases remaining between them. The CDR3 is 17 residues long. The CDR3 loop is CASGSPAGGPFSYEQYF. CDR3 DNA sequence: TGTGCTAGTGGTTCGCCCGCCGGGGGGCCCTTCTCCTACGAGCAGTACTTC.

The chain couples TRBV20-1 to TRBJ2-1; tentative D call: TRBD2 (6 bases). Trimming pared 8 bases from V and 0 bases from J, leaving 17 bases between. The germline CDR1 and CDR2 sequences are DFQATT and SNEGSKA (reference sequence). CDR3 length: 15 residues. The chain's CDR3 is CSPPSVGDSYNEQFF. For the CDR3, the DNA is TGCAGTCCCCCTAGCGTGGGTGACTCCTACAATGAGCAGTTCTTC.

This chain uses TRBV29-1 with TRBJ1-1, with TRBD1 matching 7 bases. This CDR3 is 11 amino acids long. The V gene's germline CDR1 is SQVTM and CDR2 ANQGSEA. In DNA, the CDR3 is TGCAGTGAATTGAGGGACAGCCGAGCTTTCTTT. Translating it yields CSELRDSRAFF.

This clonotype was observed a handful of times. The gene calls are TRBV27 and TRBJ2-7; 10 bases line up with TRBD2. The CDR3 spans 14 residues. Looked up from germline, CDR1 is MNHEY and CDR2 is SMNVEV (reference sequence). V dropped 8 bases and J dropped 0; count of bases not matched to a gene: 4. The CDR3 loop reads CASSGLADSYEQYF. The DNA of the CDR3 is TGTGCCAGCTCCGGACTAGCGGACTCCTACGAGCAGTACTTC.

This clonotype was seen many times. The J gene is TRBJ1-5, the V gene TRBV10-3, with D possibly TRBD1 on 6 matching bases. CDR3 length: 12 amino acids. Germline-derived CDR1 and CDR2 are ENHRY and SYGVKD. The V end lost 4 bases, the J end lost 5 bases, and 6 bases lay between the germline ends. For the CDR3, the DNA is TGTGCCATCAGTGCAGGGGATCAGCCCCAGCATTTT. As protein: CAISAGDQPQHF.

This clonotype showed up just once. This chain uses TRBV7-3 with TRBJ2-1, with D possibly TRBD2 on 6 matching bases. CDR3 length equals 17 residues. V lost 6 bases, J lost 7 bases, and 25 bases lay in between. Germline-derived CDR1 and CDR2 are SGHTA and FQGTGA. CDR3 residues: CASSSRFAGPKGNEQFF. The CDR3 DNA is TGTGCCAGCAGTTCCCGTTTTGCGGGGCCGAAGGGAAATGAGCAGTTCTTC.

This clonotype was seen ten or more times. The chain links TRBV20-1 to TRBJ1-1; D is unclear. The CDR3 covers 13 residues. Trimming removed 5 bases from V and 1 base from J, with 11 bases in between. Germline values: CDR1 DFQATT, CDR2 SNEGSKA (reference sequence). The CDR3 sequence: CSALDLKNTEAFF. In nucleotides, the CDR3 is TGCAGTGCTCTGGACCTTAAGAACACTGAAGCTTTCTTT.